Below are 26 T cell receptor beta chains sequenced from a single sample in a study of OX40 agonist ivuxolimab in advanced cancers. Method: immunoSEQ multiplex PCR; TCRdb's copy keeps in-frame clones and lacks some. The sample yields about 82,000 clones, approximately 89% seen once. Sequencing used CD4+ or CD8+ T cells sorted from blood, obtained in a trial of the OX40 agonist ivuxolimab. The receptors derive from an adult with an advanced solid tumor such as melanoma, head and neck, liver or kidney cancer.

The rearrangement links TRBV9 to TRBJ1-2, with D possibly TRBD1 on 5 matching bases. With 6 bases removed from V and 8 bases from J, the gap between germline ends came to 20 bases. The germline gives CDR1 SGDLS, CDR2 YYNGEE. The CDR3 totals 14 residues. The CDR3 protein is CASKTGRVAGGYTF. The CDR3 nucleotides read TGTGCCAGCAAAACGGGCAGGGTAGCGGGGGGCTACACCTTC.

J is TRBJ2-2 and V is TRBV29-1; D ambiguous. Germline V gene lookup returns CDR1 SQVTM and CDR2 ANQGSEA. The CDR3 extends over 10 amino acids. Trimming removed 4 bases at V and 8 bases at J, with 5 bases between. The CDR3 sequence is CSVVEGELFF. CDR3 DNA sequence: TGCAGCGTTGTGGAAGGGGAGCTGTTTTTT.

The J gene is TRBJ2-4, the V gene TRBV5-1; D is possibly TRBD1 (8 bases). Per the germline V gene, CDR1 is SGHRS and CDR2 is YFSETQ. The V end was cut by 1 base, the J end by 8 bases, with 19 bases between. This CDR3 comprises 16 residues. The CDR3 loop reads CASSLRPTGEGDIQYF. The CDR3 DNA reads TGCGCCAGCAGCTTGAGACCGACAGGGGAGGGGGACATTCAGTACTTC.

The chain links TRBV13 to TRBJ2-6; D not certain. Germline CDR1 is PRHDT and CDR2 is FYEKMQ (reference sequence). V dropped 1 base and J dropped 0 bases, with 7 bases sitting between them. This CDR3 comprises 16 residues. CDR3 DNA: TGTGCCAGCAGCTTAGCTCTGAGCTCTGGGGCCAACGTCCTGACTTTC. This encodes CASSLALSSGANVLTF.

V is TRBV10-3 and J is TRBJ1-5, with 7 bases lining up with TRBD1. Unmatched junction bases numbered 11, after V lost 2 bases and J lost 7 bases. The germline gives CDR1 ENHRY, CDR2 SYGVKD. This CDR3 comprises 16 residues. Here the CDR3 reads CAISEVGGGSDQPQHF. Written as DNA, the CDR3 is TGTGCCATCAGTGAGGTGGGAGGGGGCAGCGACCAGCCCCAGCATTTT.

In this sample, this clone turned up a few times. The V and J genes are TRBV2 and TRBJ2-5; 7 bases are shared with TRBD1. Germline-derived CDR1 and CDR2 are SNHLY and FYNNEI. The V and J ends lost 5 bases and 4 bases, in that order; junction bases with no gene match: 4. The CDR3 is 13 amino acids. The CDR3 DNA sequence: TGTGCCAGCAGTTGGACAGGTGGAGAGACCCAGTACTTC. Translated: CASSWTGGETQYF.

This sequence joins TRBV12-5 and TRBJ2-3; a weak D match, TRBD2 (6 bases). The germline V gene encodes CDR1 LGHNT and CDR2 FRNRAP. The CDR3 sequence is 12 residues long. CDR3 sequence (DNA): TGTGCCGGGGGATTAAACACAGATACGCAGTATTTT. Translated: CAGGLNTDTQYF.

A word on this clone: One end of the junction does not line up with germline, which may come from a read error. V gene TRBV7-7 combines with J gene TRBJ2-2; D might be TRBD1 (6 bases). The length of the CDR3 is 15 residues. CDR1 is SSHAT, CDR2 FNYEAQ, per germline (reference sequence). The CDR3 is CASSFQGTNTGELFF. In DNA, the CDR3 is TGTGCTAGCAGCTTTCAGGGGACCAACACCGGGGAGCTGTTTTTT.

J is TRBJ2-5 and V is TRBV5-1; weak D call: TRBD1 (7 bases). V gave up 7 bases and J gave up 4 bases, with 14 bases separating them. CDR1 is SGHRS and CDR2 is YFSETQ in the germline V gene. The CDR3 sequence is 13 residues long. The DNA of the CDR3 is TGCGCCAGCCTCGAGCAGGGGGGAGAGACCCAGTACTTC. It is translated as CASLEQGGETQYF.

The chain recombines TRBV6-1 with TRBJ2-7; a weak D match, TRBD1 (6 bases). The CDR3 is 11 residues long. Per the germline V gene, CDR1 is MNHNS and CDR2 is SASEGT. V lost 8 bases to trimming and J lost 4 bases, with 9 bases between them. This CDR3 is CASLTGYEQYF. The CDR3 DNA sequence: TGTGCCAGCCTAACAGGGTACGAGCAGTACTTC.

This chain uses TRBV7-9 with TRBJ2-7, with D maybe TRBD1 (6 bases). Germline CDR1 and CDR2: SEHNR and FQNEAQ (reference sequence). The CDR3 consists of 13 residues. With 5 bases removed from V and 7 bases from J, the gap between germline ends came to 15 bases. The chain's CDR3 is CASSATGFQEQYF. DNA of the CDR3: TGTGCCAGCAGCGCCACAGGGTTTCAAGAGCAGTACTTC.

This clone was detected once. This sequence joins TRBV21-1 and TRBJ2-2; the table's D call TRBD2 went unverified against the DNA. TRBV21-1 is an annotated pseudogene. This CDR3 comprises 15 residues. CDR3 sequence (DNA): TGTGCCAGCAGCAAATCCGGGAGACCGCCCGGGGAGCTGTTTTTT. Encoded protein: CASSKSGRPPGELFF.

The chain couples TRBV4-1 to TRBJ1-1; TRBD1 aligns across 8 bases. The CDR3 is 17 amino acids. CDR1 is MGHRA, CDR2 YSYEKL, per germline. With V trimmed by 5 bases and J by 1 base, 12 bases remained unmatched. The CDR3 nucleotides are TGCGCCAGCAGCGACCGTACAAGGACAGGGCGGAACACTGAAGCTTTCTTT. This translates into CASSDRTRTGRNTEAFF.

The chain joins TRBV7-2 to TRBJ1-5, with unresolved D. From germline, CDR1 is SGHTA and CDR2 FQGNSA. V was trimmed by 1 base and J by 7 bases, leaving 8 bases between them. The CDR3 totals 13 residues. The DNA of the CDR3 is TGTGCCAGCAGCTTAGATGGGGTACAGCCCCAGCATTTT. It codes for CASSLDGVQPQHF.

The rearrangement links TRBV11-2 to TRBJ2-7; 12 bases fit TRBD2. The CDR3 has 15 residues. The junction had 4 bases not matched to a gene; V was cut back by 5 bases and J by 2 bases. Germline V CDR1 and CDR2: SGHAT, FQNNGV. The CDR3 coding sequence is TGTGCCAGCAGCCAATCTAGCGGGGGGGCCTACGAGCAGTACTTC. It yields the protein CASSQSSGGAYEQYF.

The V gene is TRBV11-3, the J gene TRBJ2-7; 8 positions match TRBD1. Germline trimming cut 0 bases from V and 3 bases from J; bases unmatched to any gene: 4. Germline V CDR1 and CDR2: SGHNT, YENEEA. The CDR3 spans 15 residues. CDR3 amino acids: CASSLESGQGYEQYF. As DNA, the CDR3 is TGTGCCAGCAGCTTAGAGTCCGGACAGGGCTACGAGCAGTACTTC.

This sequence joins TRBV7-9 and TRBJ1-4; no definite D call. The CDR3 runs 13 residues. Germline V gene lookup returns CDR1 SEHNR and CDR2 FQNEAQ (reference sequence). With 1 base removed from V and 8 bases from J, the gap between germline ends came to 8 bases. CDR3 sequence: CASSLVLGEKLFF. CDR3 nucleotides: TGTGCCAGCAGCTTAGTACTCGGCGAAAAACTGTTTTTT.

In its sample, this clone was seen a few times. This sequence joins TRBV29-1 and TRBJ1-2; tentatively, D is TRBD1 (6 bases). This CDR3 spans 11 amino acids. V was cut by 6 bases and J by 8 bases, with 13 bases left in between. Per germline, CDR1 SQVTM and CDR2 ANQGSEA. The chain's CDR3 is CSVGEQGGYTF. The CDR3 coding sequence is TGCAGCGTCGGGGAACAGGGAGGCTACACCTTC.

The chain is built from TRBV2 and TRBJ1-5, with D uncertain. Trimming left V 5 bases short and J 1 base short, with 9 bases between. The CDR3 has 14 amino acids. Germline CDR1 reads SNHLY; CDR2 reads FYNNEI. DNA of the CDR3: TGTGCCAGCAGTCAGAGTTTGAGCAATCAGCCCCAGCATTTT. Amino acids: CASSQSLSNQPQHF. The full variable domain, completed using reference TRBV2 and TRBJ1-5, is EPEVTQTPSHQVTQMGQEVILRCVPISNHLYFYWYRQILGQKVEFLVSFYNNEISEKSEIFDDQFSVERPDGSNFTLKIRSTKLEDSAMYFCASSQSLSNQPQHFGDGTRLSIL.

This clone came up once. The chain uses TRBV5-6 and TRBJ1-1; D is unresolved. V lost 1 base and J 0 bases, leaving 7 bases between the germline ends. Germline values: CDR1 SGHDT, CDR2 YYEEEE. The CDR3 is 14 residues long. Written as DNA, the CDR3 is TGTGCCAGCAGCTTGAACGGCTTGAACACTGAAGCTTTCTTT. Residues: CASSLNGLNTEAFF.

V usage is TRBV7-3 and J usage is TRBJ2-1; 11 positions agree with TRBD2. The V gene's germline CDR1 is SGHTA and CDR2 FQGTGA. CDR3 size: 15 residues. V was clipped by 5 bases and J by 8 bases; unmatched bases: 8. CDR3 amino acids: CASSPSSGGYDEQFF. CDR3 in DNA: TGTGCCAGCAGCCCGTCTAGCGGGGGGTACGATGAGCAGTTCTTC.

In DNA form, the CDR3 reads TGTGCCACCAGGGAGGGTCGGGGGGCCTACGATAGCAATCAGCCCCAGCATTTT. It specifies CATREGRGAYDSNQPQHF. The gene calls are TRBV15 and TRBJ1-5; TRBD1 might be the D (6 bases). This CDR3 is 18 amino acids long. The germline V and J ends were trimmed by 6 bases and 0 bases, with 21 bases remaining between them. Germline values: CDR1 LNHNV, CDR2 YYDKDF (reference sequence).

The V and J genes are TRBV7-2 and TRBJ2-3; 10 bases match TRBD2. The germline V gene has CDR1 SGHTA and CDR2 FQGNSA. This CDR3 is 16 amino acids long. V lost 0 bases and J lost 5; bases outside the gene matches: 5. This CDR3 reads CASSLAASGGLDTQYF. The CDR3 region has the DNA TGTGCCAGCAGCTTAGCGGCTAGCGGGGGTCTAGATACGCAGTATTTT.

CDR3 in amino acids: CASSPGSVEEKLFF. DNA for the CDR3: TGTGCCAGCAGTCCAGGGAGTGTCGAGGAAAAACTGTTTTTT. The J gene is TRBJ1-4, the V gene TRBV5-4; a possible D gene is TRBD1 (5 bases). Germline CDR1 is SGHNT and CDR2 is YYREEE (reference sequence). CDR3 length equals 14 residues. With 5 bases removed from V and 8 bases from J, the gap between germline ends came to 16 bases.

In DNA form, the CDR3 reads TGTGCCAGCAGTTCCCAAGGACGGTACCAAGAGACCCAGTACTTC. This codes for CASSSQGRYQETQYF. The rearrangement links TRBV28 to TRBJ2-5, with unresolved D. The CDR3 runs 15 residues. Germline V gene data show CDR1 as MDHEN and CDR2 as SYDVKM. The V end lost 4 bases, the J end lost 0 bases, and 12 bases lay between the germline ends.

CDR3 protein: CASSESWGAHLYEQYF. CDR3 nucleotide sequence: TGTGCCAGCAGTGAATCGTGGGGGGCTCATCTCTACGAGCAGTACTTC. This sequence joins TRBV6-1 and TRBJ2-5; D is perhaps TRBD1 or TRBD2 (6 bases each). TRBJ2-7 matches the DNA end more closely, so the J call is doubtful. This CDR3 has 16 residues. CDR1 MNHNS and CDR2 SASEGT come from the germline V gene.